The following is a T cell receptor beta chain sequence with its context. The data derive from a study of blood T cell repertoires in COVID-19. Study background: Samples taken during acute and convalescent COVID-19 were collected in the United States, Italy and Spain. T cells, B-cell-depleted T cells, or PBMCs supplied cDNA or gDNA.

Under the authors' procedure: By means of reference gene primer amplification, nucleated cell counts were estimated. TCRdb's copy holds only in-frame clones and misses some; the assay was immunoSEQ multiplex PCR. V, J and clone size derive from that table, while D and trimming were established from the DNA sequence. This sample carries about 210,000 clones, over 60% of them seen once, and the ten largest clones take about 7%. The CDR3 sequence is 14 residues long. Germline V gene lookup returns CDR1 SGHTA and CDR2 FQGNSA. V was trimmed by 5 bases and J by 7 bases, leaving 17 bases between them. The sample taken for sequencing was peripheral blood. This chain uses TRBV7-2 with TRBJ2-5, with a tentative D call TRBD2 (6 bases). This clonotype was obtained from a woman in her 70s with acute or convalescent COVID-19. CDR3 sequence: CASSQTRDLGTQYF. Written as DNA, the CDR3 is TGTGCCAGCAGCCAAACACGGGACTTAGGGACCCAGTACTTC. Filled out from reference TRBV7-2 and TRBJ2-5, the complete variable domain reads GAGVSQSPSNKVTEKGKDVELRCDPISGHTALYWYRQSLGQGLEFLIYFQGNSAPDKSGLPSDRFSAERTGGSVSTLTIQRTQQEDSAVYLCASSQTRDLGTQYFGPGTRLLVL.